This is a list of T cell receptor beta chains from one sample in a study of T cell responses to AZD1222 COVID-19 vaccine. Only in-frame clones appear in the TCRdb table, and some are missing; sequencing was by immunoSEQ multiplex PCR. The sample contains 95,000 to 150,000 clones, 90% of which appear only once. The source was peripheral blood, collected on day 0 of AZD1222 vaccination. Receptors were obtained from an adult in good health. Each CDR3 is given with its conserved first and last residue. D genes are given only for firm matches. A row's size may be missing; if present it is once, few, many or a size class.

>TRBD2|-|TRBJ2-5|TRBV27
TGTGCCAGCAGTTTAGGGGCGGGAGTCCGAGAGACCCAGTACTTC
CASSLGAGVRETQYF
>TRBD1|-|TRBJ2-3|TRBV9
TGTGCCAGCAGGGCCGGGACAGGGGGCGATACGCAGTATTTT
CASRAGTGGDTQYF
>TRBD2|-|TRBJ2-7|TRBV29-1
TGCAGCGTCACTAGCGGGAGTCCTTCCTACGAGCAGTACTTC
CSVTSGSPSYEQYF
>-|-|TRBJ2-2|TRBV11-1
TGTGCCAGCAGCTTTCTAGTTTTGACCGGGGAGCTGTTTTTT
CASSFLVLTGELFF
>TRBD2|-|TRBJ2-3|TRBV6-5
TGTGCCAGCAGATACGGGGAGGGACGGGATACGCAGTATTTT
CASRYGEGRDTQYF
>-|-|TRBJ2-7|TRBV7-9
TGTGCCAGCAGCCGCGGGACAGAACAGTACGAGCAGTACTTC
CASSRGTEQYEQYF
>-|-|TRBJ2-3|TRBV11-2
TGTGCCAGCAGCTCTCCGGGGGTCACAGATACGCAGTATTTT
CASSSPGVTDTQYF
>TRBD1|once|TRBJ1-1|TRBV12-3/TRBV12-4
TGTGCCAGCAGTTCAGGGGGCTACACCGCTTTCTTT
CASSSGGYTAFF
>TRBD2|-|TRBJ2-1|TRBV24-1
TGTGCCACCAGTGATTTGTCGGCTAGCGGGGGAAATGAGCAGTTCTTC
CATSDLSASGGNEQFF
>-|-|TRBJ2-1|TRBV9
TGTGCCAGCAGCGTACTATCGGACGAGCAGTTCTTC
CASSVLSDEQFF
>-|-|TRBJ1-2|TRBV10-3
TGTGCCATCAGCATAGGCGGCTCAGGGTATGGCTACACCTTC
CAISIGGSGYGYTF
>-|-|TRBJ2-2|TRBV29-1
TGCAGCGTTAAAGGCCCCGGGGTTACCGGGGAGCTGTTTTTT
CSVKGPGVTGELFF
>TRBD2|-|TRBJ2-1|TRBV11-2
TGTGCCAGCAGCCCCACTGGGACTAGCATATACAATGAGCAGTTCTTC
CASSPTGTSIYNEQFF
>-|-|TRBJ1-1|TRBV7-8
TGTGCCAGCAGCCCGGGACTCTCCGCCGAAGCTTTCTTT
CASSPGLSAEAFF
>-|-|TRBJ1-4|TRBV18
TGTGCCAGCTCGGCCGGTTGGGGGCCGGAGCGGGAAAAACTGTTTTTT
CASSAGWGPEREKLFF
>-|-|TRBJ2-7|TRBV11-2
TGTGCCAGCAGCTTCCCAAGGGGAGAGCAGTACTTC
CASSFPRGEQYF
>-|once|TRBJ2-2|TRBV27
TGTGCCAGCGGCAAGAACACCGGGGAGCTGTTTTTT
CASGKNTGELFF
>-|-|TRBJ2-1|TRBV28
TGTGCCAGCAGTCTCATACGCCACCAGCAGTTCTTC
CASSLIRHQQFF
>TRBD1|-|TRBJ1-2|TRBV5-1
TGCGCCAGCAGCCCCTGGACAGGAGCTAACTATGGCTACACCTTC
CASSPWTGANYGYTF
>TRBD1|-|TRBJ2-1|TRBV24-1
TGTGCCACCAGTGGCCCCCTAGGGACAGATGAGCAGTTCTTC
CATSGPLGTDEQFF
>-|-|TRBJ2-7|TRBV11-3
TGTGCCAGCAGCTTAGGAGGCACGGGTTCTACTCGCGAGCAGTACTTC
CASSLGGTGSTREQYF
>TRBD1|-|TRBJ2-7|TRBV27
TGTGCCAGCAGTCCAATCCCACAGGGGGCGGGCTGGAACGAGCAGTACTTC
CASSPIPQGAGWNEQYF
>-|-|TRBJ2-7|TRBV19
TGTGCCAGTAGTATGGGACTTATCGACGAGCAGTACTTC
CASSMGLIDEQYF
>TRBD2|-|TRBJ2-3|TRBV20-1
TGCAGTGCTAGTTCCATAGCGGGAAATTTGGATACGCAGTATTTT
CSASSIAGNLDTQYF
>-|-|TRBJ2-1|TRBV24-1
TGTGCCACCAGTGATTCCCAGAGCAGCTCCTACAATGAGCAGTTCTTC
CATSDSQSSSYNEQFF
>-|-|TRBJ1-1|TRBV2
TGTGCCAGCAGCGAACAGGGTATGAACACTGAAGCTTTCTTT
CASSEQGMNTEAFF
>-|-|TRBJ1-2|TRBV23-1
TGCGCCAGCAGTAGATCGGGTTACTATGGCTACACCTTC
CASSRSGYYGYTF
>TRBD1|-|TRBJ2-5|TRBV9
TGTGCCAGCAGTGAGGGGGCAACAGGGGCTATCGAGACCCAGTACTTC
CASSEGATGAIETQYF
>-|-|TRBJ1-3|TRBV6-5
TGTGCCAGCAGTTACGTCGAAGGAAACACCATATATTTT
CASSYVEGNTIYF
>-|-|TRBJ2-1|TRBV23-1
TGCGCCAGCACCAGCCTGAACAATGAGCAGTTCTTC
CASTSLNNEQFF
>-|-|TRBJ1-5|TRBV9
TGTGCCAGCAGCATTCGACAGGTCCCCGATCAGCCCCAGCATTTT
CASSIRQVPDQPQHF
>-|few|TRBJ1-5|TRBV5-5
TGTGCCAGCAGCTTGGGACAGAACAATCAGCCCCAGCATTTT
CASSLGQNNQPQHF
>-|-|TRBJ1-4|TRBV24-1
TGTGCCACCAGTGCACAGGGTAGTGAAAAACTGTTTTTT
CATSAQGSEKLFF
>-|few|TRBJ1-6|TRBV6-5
TGTGCCAGCAGTTACGGCCATAATTCACCCCTCCACTTT
CASSYGHNSPLHF
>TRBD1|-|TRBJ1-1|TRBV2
TGTGCCAGCAGGACAGGGTTGGTGAACACTGAAGCTTTCTTT
CASRTGLVNTEAFF
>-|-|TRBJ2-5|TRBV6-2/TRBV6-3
TGTGCCAGCAGTCTCGGATCGACGGGGACCCAGTACTTC
CASSLGSTGTQYF
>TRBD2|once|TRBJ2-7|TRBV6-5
TGTGCCAGCAGTCTCGGGACTAGCGGGGGAGGCGAGCAGTACTTC
CASSLGTSGGGEQYF
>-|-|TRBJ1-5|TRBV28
TGTGCCAGCAGTTTAACTCAGATTCAGCCCCAGCATTTT
CASSLTQIQPQHF
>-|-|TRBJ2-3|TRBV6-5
TGTGCCAGCAGGGACCCTTCCGTCGGCACAGATACGCAGTATTTT
CASRDPSVGTDTQYF
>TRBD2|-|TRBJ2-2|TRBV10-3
TGTGCCATCAGTGGGGGACTAGCCCCTAACACCGGGGAGCTGTTTTTT
CAISGGLAPNTGELFF
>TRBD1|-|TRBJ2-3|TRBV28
TGTGCCAGCAAGCAAAGGGGGCAGAGCACAGATACGCAGTATTTT
CASKQRGQSTDTQYF
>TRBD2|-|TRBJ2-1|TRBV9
TGTGCCAGCAGCGATAGCGGGAGTCTGAACAATGAGCAGTTCTTC
CASSDSGSLNNEQFF
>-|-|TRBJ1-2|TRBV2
TGTGCCAGTGCCCCCCAGGAGAGTTATGGCTACACCTTC
CASAPQESYGYTF
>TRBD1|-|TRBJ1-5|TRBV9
TGTGCCAGCAGCTCAGGGGGCGCCGGGAACCAGCCCCAGCATTTT
CASSSGGAGNQPQHF
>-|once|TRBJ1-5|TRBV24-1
TGTGCCACCAGTGACCAAAGTTTGGCGGGCAATCAGCCCCAGCATTTT
CATSDQSLAGNQPQHF
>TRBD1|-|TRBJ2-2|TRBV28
TGTGCCAGCACCCTTTCCGGGACAGGGGCCGGGGAGCTGTTTTTT
CASTLSGTGAGELFF
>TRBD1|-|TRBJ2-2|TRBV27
TGTGCCAGCAGAACTCAGGGGGCCGGGGAGCTGTTTTTT
CASRTQGAGELFF
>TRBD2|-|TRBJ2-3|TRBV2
TGTGCCAGCAGCCCCGCCCCCGGGAGGGGCACAGATACGCAGTATTTT
CASSPAPGRGTDTQYF
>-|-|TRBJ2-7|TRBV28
TGTGCCAGCAGTCAGTCCTACGAGCAGTACTTC
CASSQSYEQYF
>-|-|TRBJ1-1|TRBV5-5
TGTGCCAGCAGCTTGGCTGGCCACACTGAAGCTTTCTTT
CASSLAGHTEAFF
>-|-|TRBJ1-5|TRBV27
TGTGCCAGCAGTTCCGGACGGACCCCTTCTGTTGGCAATCAGCCCCAGCATTTT
CASSSGRTPSVGNQPQHF
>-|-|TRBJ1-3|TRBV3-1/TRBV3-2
TGTGCCAGCACTATGACATTCTCTGGAAACACCATATATTTT
CASTMTFSGNTIYF
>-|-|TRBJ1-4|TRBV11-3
TGTGCCAGCAGCTTAGTGGCAGGGACCGATGAAAAACTGTTTTTT
CASSLVAGTDEKLFF
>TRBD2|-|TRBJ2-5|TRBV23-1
TGCGCCAGCAGTCAATCGATGGAGCGGGAGGGCCAGGAGACCCAGTACTTC
CASSQSMEREGQETQYF
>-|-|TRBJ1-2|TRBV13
TGTGCCAGCAGCCGTACAGCGACCAGTGGCTACACCTTC
CASSRTATSGYTF
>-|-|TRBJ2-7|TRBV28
TGTGCCAGCATCCCAGGGGTTAGGGCCTACGAGCAGTACTTC
CASIPGVRAYEQYF
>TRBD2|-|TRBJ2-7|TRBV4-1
TGCGCCAGCAGCCAAGCGGGACTAGCGGGGAACTACGAGCAGTACTTC
CASSQAGLAGNYEQYF